This paragraph reports one T cell receptor (beta chain). Its antigen is still unknown. The sample is drawn from a study of T cell responses to AZD1222 COVID-19 vaccine. Study conclusions and caveats: Vaccine-associated CD4 TCRs spanned spike, dominant at 160-218 and 743-854. Baseline testing showed seropositivity in only a handful of AZD1222 recipients. Nearly half of spike-specific TCRs reportedly target variant regions that are unmutated in the B.1.351 and B.1.1.7 variants.

This CDR3 has 14 residues. V dropped 3 bases and J dropped 6 bases, with 14 bases sitting between them. The germline gives CDR1 MGHRA, CDR2 YSYEKL. Method: immunoSEQ multiplex PCR; TCRdb's copy keeps in-frame clones and lacks some. The sample shows some 130,000 clones, 70% to 90% of them seen only once. The source was peripheral blood, collected on day 0 of AZD1222 vaccination. The gene calls are TRBV4-1 and TRBJ1-1, with D possibly being TRBD1 (5 bases). The sequence was obtained from an adult in good health. The CDR3 coding sequence is TGCGCCAGCAGCCATCCCCCGAGGGGTTCTGAAGCTTTCTTT. It specifies CASSHPPRGSEAFF.